This TCR beta chain was sequenced during a study of T cell repertoires in aging, cancer and after chemotherapy. Study at large: The whole study produced a dataset of about 8.8 million TCR reads.

General study findings and limits: Median generation probability rose over the chemotherapy interval in each cancer cohort, suggesting rebound thymic output.

TCR beta rearrangements were amplified from peripheral blood genomic DNA. A mixed TRB-A/B primer pool amplified rearranged TRB by multiplex touch-down PCR. MiXCR was run by TCRdb on the multiplex PCR reads, yielding one entry per CDR3 protein. The top ten hold approximately 7% of the sample, which has some 11,000 distinct CDR3 sequences, under 55% seen once. Regarding this clonotype: Its antigen is not known.

CDR1 and CDR2 from the germline V gene are LNHDA and SQIVND (reference sequence). The ends lost 6 bases at V and 0 bases at J; junction bases unmatched: 24. The length of the CDR3 is 21 residues. This sequence was found in a human donor in good health. Sequencing was performed on blood. This chain links TRBV19 with TRBJ2-3; 7 nucleotides line up with TRBD1. The CDR3 sequence is CASSNILYGTGDLSSTDTQYF. CDR3 sequence (DNA): TGTGCCAGTAGCAACATTTTGTATGGCACAGGGGATCTTTCTAGCACAGATACGCAGTATTTT. Full variable domain (outside the CDR3, taken from reference TRBV19 and TRBJ2-3): DGGITQSPKYLFRKEGQNVTLSCEQNLNHDAMYWYRQDPGQGLRLIYYSQIVNDFQKGDIAEGYSVSREKKESFPLTVTSAQKNPTAFYLCASSNILYGTGDLSSTDTQYFGPGTRLTVL.